This T cell receptor (beta chain) was recovered during a study of radiation and T cells in renal cell carcinoma. Whole-study context: Nephrectomy followed 15 Gy stereotactic body radiation by 4 weeks. Regarding the study as a whole: Top tumor clonotypes rose in blood 2 weeks post-radiation, then contracted.

Sample time point: blood 2 weeks post-SBRT. Regarding treatment: 15 Gy SBRT to primary tumor, nephrectomy 4 weeks later. To note about this clone: The antigen remains unidentified.

The repertoire was sequenced with immunoSEQ multiplex PCR; TCRdb's copy has only in-frame clones and lacks some. The table includes some 130,000 clones, roughly 91% detected once. Germline V gene data show CDR1 as LGHNA and CDR2 as YSLEER. V was trimmed by 0 bases and J by 2 bases, leaving 15 bases between them. CDR3 size: 17 residues. Sequencing used blood, obtained from a patient whose treatment included radiotherapy and nephrectomy. The sequence derives from a woman between 65 and 79 years old with renal cell carcinoma. This chain links TRBV4-3 with TRBJ2-3; tentatively, D is TRBD2 (5 bases). CDR3 sequence: CASSQEMGANPTDTQYF. The CDR3 region has the DNA TGCGCCAGCAGCCAAGAAATGGGAGCCAACCCCACAGATACGCAGTATTTT.